Below are 27 T cell receptor beta chains sequenced from a single sample in a study of blood T cell repertoires in COVID-19. The repertoire was sequenced with immunoSEQ multiplex PCR; TCRdb's copy has only in-frame clones and lacks some. This table has roughly 50,000 clones, approximately 91% appearing once. Input material: peripheral blood. The receptors here all came from a man aged 45-65 years with acute or convalescent COVID-19.

V usage is TRBV24-1 and J usage is TRBJ2-3; a possible D gene is TRBD1 (6 bases). V lost 0 bases and J 5 bases, leaving 11 bases between the germline ends. This CDR3 is 15 amino acids long. CDR1 and CDR2 (germline): KGHDR, SFDVKD. The CDR3 protein is CATSDLSQGKDTQYF. The CDR3 nucleotides read TGTGCCACCAGTGATTTGAGTCAGGGGAAAGATACGCAGTATTTT.

The chain links TRBV5-1 to TRBJ2-7; possible D gene TRBD2, 5 bases. The ends were cut back, 4 bases at V and 2 bases at J, with 13 bases in the middle. CDR1 is SGHRS and CDR2 is YFSETQ in the germline V gene. The CDR3 is 14 residues long. CDR3 residues: CASSPSGSAYEQYF. In DNA, the CDR3 is TGCGCCAGCAGCCCCAGCGGAAGTGCCTACGAGCAGTACTTC.

V usage is TRBV6-1 and J usage is TRBJ2-7; D is uncertain. The germline CDR1 and CDR2 sequences are MNHNS and SASEGT. This CDR3 has 11 residues. V lost 3 bases, J lost 7 bases, and 7 bases lay in between. CDR3 coding DNA: TGTGCCAGCAGTGAGTACAGAGAGCAGTACTTC. Amino acids: CASSEYREQYF.

The V and J genes are TRBV29-1 and TRBJ2-1; 7 positions agree with TRBD1. Germline V lookup: CDR1 SQVTM, CDR2 ANQGSEA. The trim removed 8 bases at V and 4 bases at J, leaving 5 bases unmatched. There are 12 residues in the CDR3. CDR3 amino acids: CSWGQPYNEQFF. The CDR3 nucleotides read TGCAGCTGGGGACAGCCTTACAATGAGCAGTTCTTC.

The V call is TRBV3-1 (or the pseudogene TRBV3-2), the J call TRBJ2-5, with 12 bases lining up with TRBD2. CDR3 length: 19 residues. Germline loops: CDR1 LGHDT, CDR2 YNNKEL (reference sequence). The V and J ends lost 0 bases and 2 bases, in that order; junction bases with no gene match: 10. The CDR3 loop is CASSQEPGTSGWGQETQYF. DNA for the CDR3: TGTGCCAGCAGCCAAGAACCAGGGACTAGCGGGTGGGGACAAGAGACCCAGTACTTC.

The gene calls are TRBV2 and TRBJ1-4; TRBD1 aligns across 7 bases. Germline V gene sequence: CDR1 SNHLY, CDR2 FYNNEI. The CDR3 has 13 amino acids. V shed 0 bases, J shed 13 bases, and the junction held 5 bases outside the gene matches. CDR3 sequence reads: CASSEARQGRLFF. CDR3 DNA sequence: TGTGCCAGCAGTGAAGCTAGACAGGGTCGACTGTTTTTT.

The chain employs TRBV7-9 and TRBJ2-7, with D tentatively TRBD2 (6 bases). Germline CDR1 reads SEHNR; CDR2 reads FQNEAQ (reference sequence). The ends were cut back, 3 bases at V and 1 base at J, with 10 bases in the middle. This CDR3 has 14 residues. The CDR3 sequence: CASSFTGGSYEQYF. As DNA, the CDR3 is TGTGCCAGCAGCTTCACCGGGGGTTCCTACGAGCAGTACTTC.

The sample holds one count of this clone. The rearrangement joins TRBV18 to TRBJ1-3; tentatively, D is TRBD1 (5 bases). V lost 5 bases and J 0 bases, leaving 11 bases between the germline ends. CDR1 KGHSH and CDR2 LQKENI come from the germline V gene. The CDR3 is 15 residues long. The CDR3 DNA reads as TGTGCCAGCTCAGCTGACAGCCTCTCTGGAAACACCATATATTTT. Residues: CASSADSLSGNTIYF.

The genes are TRBV24-1 and TRBJ2-1, with 9 positions matching TRBD2. CDR3 length: 17 residues. The germline gives CDR1 KGHDR, CDR2 SFDVKD. Trimming at V came to 5 bases and at J to 2 bases, leaving 9 bases not matched to a gene. This CDR3 is CATSVKAGGPTYNEQFF. CDR3 bases: TGTGCCACCAGTGTTAAGGCGGGAGGGCCTACCTACAATGAGCAGTTCTTC.

This rearrangement joins TRBV19 to TRBJ1-2; TRBD1 matches 8 bases. The germline V gene encodes CDR1 LNHDA and CDR2 SQIVND (reference sequence). V shed 6 bases and J 8 bases; nucleotides not matched to a gene: 11. CDR3 length: 14 amino acids. The CDR3 region has the DNA TGTGCCAGTAGGGCAGGGGGCGCGATTTCCGGCTACACCTTC. Its translation: CASRAGGAISGYTF. Looking up the rest from reference TRBV19 and TRBJ1-2 gives the full variable domain: DGGITQSPKYLFRKEGQNVTLSCEQNLNHDAMYWYRQDPGQGLRLIYYSQIVNDFQKGDIAEGYSVSREKKESFPLTVTSAQKNPTAFYLCASRAGGAISGYTFGSGTRLTVV.

The chain links TRBV7-9 to TRBJ1-4; D may be TRBD1 (5 bases). Germline V lookup: CDR1 SEHNR, CDR2 FQNEAQ (reference sequence). The CDR3 loop spans 14 amino acids. Trimming removed 4 bases from V and 4 bases from J, with 10 bases in between. CDR3 in DNA: TGTGCCAGCAGCTCAGGGTCCCTTAATGAAAAACTGTTTTTT. Its protein is CASSSGSLNEKLFF.

The chain employs TRBV27 and TRBJ1-1; 7 nucleotides match TRBD1. This CDR3 contains 15 residues. CDR1 and CDR2 from the germline V gene are MNHEY and SMNVEV (reference sequence). Trimming cost V 2 bases and J 5 bases; bases outside gene matches: 8. CDR3 in DNA: TGTGCCAGCAGTTTAGAGCCAGGGGGAGCGACTGAAGCTTTCTTT. Translating it yields CASSLEPGGATEAFF.

The gene calls are TRBV29-1 and TRBJ2-7; TRBD1 is a possible D gene (5 bases). V lost 3 bases and J 6 bases, leaving 15 bases between the germline ends. The length of the CDR3 is 13 residues. Germline V gene sequence: CDR1 SQVTM, CDR2 ANQGSEA. The CDR3 DNA is TGCAGCGTTGACCTAGTCGCAGGGCGCGAGCAGTACTTC. Translation gives CSVDLVAGREQYF.

V gene TRBV6-4 combines with J gene TRBJ1-2; the D is unclear. The ends were cut back, 3 bases at V and 4 bases at J, with 9 bases in the middle. The CDR3 is made up of 13 amino acids. CDR1 and CDR2 from the germline V gene are MRHNA and SNTAGT. CDR3 in amino acids: CASSESGSYGYTF. As DNA, the CDR3 is TGTGCCAGCAGTGAGTCAGGATCCTATGGCTACACCTTC.

V usage is TRBV19 and J usage is TRBJ2-5, with TRBD2 matching over 8 bases. This CDR3 region has 15 residues. V gave up 3 bases and J gave up 7 bases; unmatched junction bases: 10. Germline assignment: CDR1 LNHDA and CDR2 SQIVND (reference sequence). The CDR3 sequence: CASSMGRTSKGTQYF. In DNA form, the CDR3 reads TGTGCCAGTAGTATGGGGCGGACTAGCAAGGGGACCCAGTACTTC.

V and J are TRBV7-9 and TRBJ1-2; 12 positions agree with TRBD1. Germline lookup yields CDR1 SEHNR and CDR2 FQNEAQ (reference sequence). With V trimmed by 1 base and J by 7 bases, 4 bases remained unmatched. The CDR3 is 15 amino acids. This CDR3 is CASSLGDRGRSGYTF. In DNA, the CDR3 is TGTGCCAGCAGCTTAGGGGACAGGGGGCGCAGTGGCTACACCTTC.

This clone came up a few times. The chain joins TRBV7-9 to TRBJ2-6; D unresolved. Germline V gene sequence: CDR1 SEHNR, CDR2 FQNEAQ (reference sequence). V lost 1 base, J lost 2 bases, and 9 bases lay in between. CDR3 size: 16 residues. The CDR3 region is CASSLVGRPGANVLTF. The CDR3 DNA is TGTGCCAGCAGCTTAGTAGGCAGGCCTGGGGCCAACGTCCTGACTTTC.

This sequence joins TRBV6-7 and TRBJ1-4, with 8 bases lining up with TRBD1. TRBV6-7 is recorded as an ORF, its role being uncertain. V dropped 4 bases and J dropped 3; count of bases not matched to a gene: 16. The CDR3 covers 19 residues. Here the CDR3 reads CASSLPSGGSEIPNEKLFF. CDR3 bases: TGTGCCAGCAGTTTACCCTCAGGGGGCTCCGAAATCCCTAATGAAAAACTGTTTTTT.

The chain employs TRBV18 and TRBJ1-2, with 8 bases fitting TRBD1. Trimming removed 3 bases from V and 3 bases from J; junction bases left unmatched: 9. The CDR3 sequence is 16 residues long. Germline CDR1 and CDR2: KGHSH and LQKENI. This CDR3 is CASSPGLGGQDYGYTF. The CDR3 DNA sequence: TGTGCCAGCTCACCCGGCCTAGGGGGACAGGACTATGGCTACACCTTC. The full variable domain, rest sourced from reference TRBV18 and TRBJ1-2, is NAGVMQNPRHLVRRRGQEARLRCSPMKGHSHVYWYRQLPEEGLKFMVYLQKENIIDESGMPKERFSAEFPKEGPSILRIQQVVRGDSAAYFCASSPGLGGQDYGYTFGSGTRLTVV.

The chain recombines TRBV18 with TRBJ2-3, with 7 bases that match TRBD2. Losses at the gene ends were 3 bases for V and 6 bases for J; bases not matched to a gene: 9. The CDR3 consists of 15 residues. Germline lookup yields CDR1 KGHSH and CDR2 LQKENI. The CDR3 spells CASSPFLADGDTQYF. CDR3 in DNA: TGTGCCAGCTCACCGTTCCTAGCGGATGGGGATACGCAGTATTTT.

The chain has TRBV19 and TRBJ2-1; no firm D call. CDR3 size: 14 residues. Germline V gene data show CDR1 as LNHDA and CDR2 as SQIVND (reference sequence). Trimming removed 6 bases at V and 4 bases at J, with 13 bases between. This chain's CDR3 is CASSLAALYNEQFF. In nucleotides, the CDR3 is TGTGCCAGTAGCTTGGCGGCTCTTTACAATGAGCAGTTCTTC.

The chain joins TRBV3-1 (or the pseudogene TRBV3-2) to TRBJ2-3, with TRBD2 matching 9 bases. The trim removed 5 bases at V and 5 bases at J, leaving 8 bases unmatched. This CDR3 is 15 amino acids long. The germline gives CDR1 LGHDT, CDR2 YNNKEL (reference sequence). CDR3 DNA sequence: TGTGCCAGCAGCGATAGCGGGAGATCAGGAGATACGCAGTATTTT. Amino acid sequence: CASSDSGRSGDTQYF.

The gene calls are TRBV5-1 and TRBJ2-3; 10 nucleotides align to TRBD1. Germline V gene data show CDR1 as SGHRS and CDR2 as YFSETQ. With 0 bases clipped from V and 3 bases from J, the junction kept 4 bases outside the gene matches. CDR3 length: 16 residues. The CDR3 loop is CASSLGGQGRTDTQYF. As DNA, the CDR3 is TGCGCCAGCAGCTTGGGGGGACAGGGGAGGACAGATACGCAGTATTTT. The full variable domain, with the rest looked up from reference TRBV5-1 and TRBJ2-3, is KAGVTQTPRYLIKTRGQQVTLSCSPISGHRSVSWYQQTPGQGLQFLFEYFSETQRNKGNFPGRFSGRQFSNSRSEMNVSTLELGDSALYLCASSLGGQGRTDTQYFGPGTRLTVL.

The rearrangement links TRBV5-5 to TRBJ2-7; possibly TRBD2 for D (6 bases). V lost 0 bases and J lost 2, with 12 bases in between. This CDR3 spans 15 amino acids. Germline-derived CDR1 and CDR2 are SGHKS and YYEKEE (reference sequence). The CDR3 here is CASSLAPGGTYEQYF. The DNA of the CDR3 is TGTGCCAGCAGCTTGGCGCCGGGCGGGACCTACGAGCAGTACTTC.

The gene calls are TRBV4-1 and TRBJ2-5, with 7 nucleotides matching TRBD1. From germline, CDR1 is MGHRA and CDR2 YSYEKL. The ends lost 1 base at V and 2 bases at J; junction bases unmatched: 10. The CDR3 spans 17 residues. The CDR3 DNA reads TGCGCCAGCAGCCAAGTGGGGACGTGGACAGGTCAAGAGACCCAGTACTTC. It specifies CASSQVGTWTGQETQYF.

This chain links TRBV5-8 with TRBJ1-5; 9 positions match TRBD1. CDR3 size: 16 residues. Germline CDR1 reads SGHTS; CDR2 reads YDEGEE. V was pared by 1 base and J by 2 bases, with 4 bases of the junction left unmatched. This chain's CDR3 is CASSLNRGLGNQPQHF. The CDR3 nucleotides read TGTGCCAGCAGCTTGAACAGGGGGCTAGGCAATCAGCCCCAGCATTTT.

The chain uses TRBV20-1 and TRBJ2-7, with 7 nucleotides matching TRBD1. Germline values: CDR1 DFQATT, CDR2 SNEGSKA (reference sequence). The CDR3 spans 12 residues. The V and J ends lost 3 bases and 9 bases, in that order; junction bases with no gene match: 8. The CDR3 bases are TGCAGTGCTAGTGGGACAGCTACGAGGCAGTACTTC. Amino acid sequence: CSASGTATRQYF.